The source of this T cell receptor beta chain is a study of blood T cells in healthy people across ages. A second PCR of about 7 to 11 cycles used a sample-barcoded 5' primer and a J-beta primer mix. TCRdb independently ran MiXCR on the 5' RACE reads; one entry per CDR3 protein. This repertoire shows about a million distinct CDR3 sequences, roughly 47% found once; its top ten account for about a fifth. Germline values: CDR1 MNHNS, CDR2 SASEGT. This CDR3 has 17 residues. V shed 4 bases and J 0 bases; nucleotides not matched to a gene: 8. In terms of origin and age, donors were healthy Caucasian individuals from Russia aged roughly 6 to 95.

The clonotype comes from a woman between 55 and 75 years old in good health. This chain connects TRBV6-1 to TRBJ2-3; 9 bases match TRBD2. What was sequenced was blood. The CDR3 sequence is CASSVMTSGVSTDTQYF. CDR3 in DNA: TGTGCCAGCAGTGTGATGACTAGCGGAGTGAGCACAGATACGCAGTATTTT.